Below, one T cell receptor (beta chain) is given with its context. Its antigen is undetermined. This sample stems from a study of Tregs in tolerant kidney transplant recipients. Study-wide results and limits: Tolerant patients' donor-specific Tregs expanded beyond overall Tregs, suggesting antigen-driven growth. Tregs expanded with activated donor B cells seemed most donor-specific.

Clones were sequenced by immunoSEQ multiplex PCR, and TCRdb holds only the in-frame ones, with some missing. This table holds tens of thousands of clones, roughly 93% found once. The CDR3 has 15 amino acids. Trimming removed 0 bases from V and 3 bases from J, with 10 bases in between. The V gene's germline CDR1 is SGDLS and CDR2 YYNGEE. Mixed chimerism was transient after nonmyeloablative marrow transplants from related graft donors. Thawed PBMCs were FACS-sorted into unstimulated CD4+CD25+CD127- regulatory T cells, CD4+CD25- non-regulatory cells, CD4 and CD8 cells. The chain couples TRBV9 to TRBJ2-1; TRBD2 is a possible D gene (5 bases). This receptor was taken from a human patient who received a combined kidney and bone marrow transplant. Some T cells here may be from the graft donor. The sequenced sample was CD4+ T cells from blood (PBMCs), obtained 12 months after the transplant. The CDR3 nucleotides are TGTGCCAGCAGCGTAGGGGCGGGCTACTACAATGAGCAGTTCTTC. Its translation: CASSVGAGYYNEQFF.